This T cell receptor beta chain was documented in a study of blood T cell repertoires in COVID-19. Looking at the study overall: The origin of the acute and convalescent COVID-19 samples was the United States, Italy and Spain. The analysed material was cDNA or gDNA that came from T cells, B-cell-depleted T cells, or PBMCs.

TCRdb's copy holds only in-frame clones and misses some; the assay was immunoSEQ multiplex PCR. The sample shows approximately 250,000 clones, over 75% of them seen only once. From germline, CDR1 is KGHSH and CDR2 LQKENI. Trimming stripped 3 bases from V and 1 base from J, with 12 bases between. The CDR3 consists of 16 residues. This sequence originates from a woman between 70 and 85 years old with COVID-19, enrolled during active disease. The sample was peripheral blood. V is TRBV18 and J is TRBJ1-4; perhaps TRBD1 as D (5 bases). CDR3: CASSPRQGQTNEKLFF. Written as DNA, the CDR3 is TGTGCCAGCTCACCGAGGCAGGGCCAAACTAATGAAAAACTGTTTTTT.